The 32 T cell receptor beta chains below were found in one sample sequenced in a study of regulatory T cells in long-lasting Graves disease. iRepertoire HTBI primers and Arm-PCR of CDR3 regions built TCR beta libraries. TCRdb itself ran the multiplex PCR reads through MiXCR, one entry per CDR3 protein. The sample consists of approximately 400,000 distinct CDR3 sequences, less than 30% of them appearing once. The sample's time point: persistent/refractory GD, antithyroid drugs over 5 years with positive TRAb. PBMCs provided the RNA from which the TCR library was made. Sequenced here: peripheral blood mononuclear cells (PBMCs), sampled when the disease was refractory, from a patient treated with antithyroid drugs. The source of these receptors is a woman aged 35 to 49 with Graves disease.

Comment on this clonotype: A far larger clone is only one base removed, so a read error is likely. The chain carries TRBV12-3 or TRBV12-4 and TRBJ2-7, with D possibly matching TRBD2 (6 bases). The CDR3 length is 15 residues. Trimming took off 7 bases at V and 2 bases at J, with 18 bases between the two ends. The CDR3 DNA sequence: TGTGCCAGCAACCCGATGGCGAGACTAGCCTACGAGCAGTACTTC. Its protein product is CASNPMARLAYEQYF.

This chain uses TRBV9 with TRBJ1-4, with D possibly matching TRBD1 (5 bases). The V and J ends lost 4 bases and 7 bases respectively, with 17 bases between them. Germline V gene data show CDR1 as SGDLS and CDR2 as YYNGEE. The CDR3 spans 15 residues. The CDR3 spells CASSQTGGRGEKLFF. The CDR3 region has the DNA TGTGCCAGCAGCCAAACAGGCGGCCGGGGTGAAAAACTGTTTTTT.

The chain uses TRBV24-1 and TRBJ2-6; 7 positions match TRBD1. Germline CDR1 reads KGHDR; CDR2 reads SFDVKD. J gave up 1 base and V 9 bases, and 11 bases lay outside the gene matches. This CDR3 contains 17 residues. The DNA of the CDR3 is TGTGCCACCCCAACCGGGACAGAGGGGTCTGGGGCCAACGTCCTGACTTTC. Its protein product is CATPTGTEGSGANVLTF.

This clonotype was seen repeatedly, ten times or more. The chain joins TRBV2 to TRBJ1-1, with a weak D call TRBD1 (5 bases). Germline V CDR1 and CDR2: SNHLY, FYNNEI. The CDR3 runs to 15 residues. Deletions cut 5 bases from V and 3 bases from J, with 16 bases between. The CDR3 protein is CASSRQLGGHTEAFF. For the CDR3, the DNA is TGTGCCAGCAGTCGACAGTTGGGGGGTCACACTGAAGCTTTCTTT.

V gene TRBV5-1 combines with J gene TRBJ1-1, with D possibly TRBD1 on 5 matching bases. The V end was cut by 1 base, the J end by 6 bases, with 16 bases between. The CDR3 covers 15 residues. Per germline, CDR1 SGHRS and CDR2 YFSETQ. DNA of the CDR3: TGCGCCAGCAGCTTGTACGAGGGGCGGGGTGCTGAAGCTTTCTTT. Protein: CASSLYEGRGAEAFF.

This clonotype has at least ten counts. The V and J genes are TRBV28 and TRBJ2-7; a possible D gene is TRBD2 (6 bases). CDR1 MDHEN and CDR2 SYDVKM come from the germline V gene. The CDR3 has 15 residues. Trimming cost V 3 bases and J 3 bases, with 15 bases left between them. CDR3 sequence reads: CASSFGGLRVYEQYF. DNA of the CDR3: TGTGCCAGCAGTTTCGGGGGTTTAAGAGTCTACGAGCAGTACTTC.

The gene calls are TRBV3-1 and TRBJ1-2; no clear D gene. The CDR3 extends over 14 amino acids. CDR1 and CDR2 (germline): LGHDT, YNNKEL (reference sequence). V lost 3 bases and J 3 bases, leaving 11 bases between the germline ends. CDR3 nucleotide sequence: TGTGCCAGCAGCCAGGAGGGTTGGGACTATGGCTACACCTTC. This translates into CASSQEGWDYGYTF.

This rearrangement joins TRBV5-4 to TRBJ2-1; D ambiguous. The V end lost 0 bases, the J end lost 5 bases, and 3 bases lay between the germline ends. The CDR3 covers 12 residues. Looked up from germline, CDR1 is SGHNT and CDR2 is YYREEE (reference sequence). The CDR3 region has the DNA TGTGCCAGCAGCTTGGATCACAATGAGCAGTTCTTC. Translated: CASSLDHNEQFF.

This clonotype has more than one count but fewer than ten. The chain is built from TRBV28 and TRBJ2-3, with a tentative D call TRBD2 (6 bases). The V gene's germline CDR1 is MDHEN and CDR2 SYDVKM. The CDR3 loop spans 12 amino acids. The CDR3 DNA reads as TGTGCTTTAGCGGACAGCACAGATACGCAGTATTTT. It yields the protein CALADSTDTQYF.

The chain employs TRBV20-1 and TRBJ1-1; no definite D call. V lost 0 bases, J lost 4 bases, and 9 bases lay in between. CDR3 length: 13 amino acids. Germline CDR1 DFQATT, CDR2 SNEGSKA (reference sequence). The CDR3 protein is CSARDPRGTEAFF. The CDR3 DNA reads TGCAGTGCTAGAGATCCCCGGGGCACTGAAGCTTTCTTT.

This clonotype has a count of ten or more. The CDR3 protein is CASRQIGQLQETQYF. The CDR3 DNA sequence: TGTGCCAGCAGACAAATAGGGCAGTTACAAGAGACCCAGTACTTC. The J gene is TRBJ2-5, the V gene TRBV11-2; no reliable D call. The CDR3 extends over 15 amino acids. Germline V gene data show CDR1 as SGHAT and CDR2 as FQNNGV. V was clipped by 6 bases and J by 2 bases, with 16 bases between them.

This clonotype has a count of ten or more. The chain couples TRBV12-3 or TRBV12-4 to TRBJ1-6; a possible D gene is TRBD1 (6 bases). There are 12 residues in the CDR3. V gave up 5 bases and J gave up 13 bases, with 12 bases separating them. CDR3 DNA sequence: TGTGCCAGCAGTGTACAGGGTTTTCCCCTCCACTTT. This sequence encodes CASSVQGFPLHF.

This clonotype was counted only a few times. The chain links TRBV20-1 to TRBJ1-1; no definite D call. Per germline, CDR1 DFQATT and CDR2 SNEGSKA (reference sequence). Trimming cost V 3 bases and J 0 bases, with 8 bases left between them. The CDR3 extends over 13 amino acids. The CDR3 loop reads CSASAPMNTEAFF. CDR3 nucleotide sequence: TGCAGTGCTAGTGCCCCCATGAACACTGAAGCTTTCTTT.

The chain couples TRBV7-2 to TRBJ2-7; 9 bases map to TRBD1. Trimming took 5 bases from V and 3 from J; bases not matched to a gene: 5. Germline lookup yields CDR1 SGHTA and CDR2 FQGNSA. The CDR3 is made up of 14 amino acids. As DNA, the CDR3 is TGTGCCAGCAGCAGGACAGGGGAGGGCTACGAGCAGTACTTC. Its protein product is CASSRTGEGYEQYF.

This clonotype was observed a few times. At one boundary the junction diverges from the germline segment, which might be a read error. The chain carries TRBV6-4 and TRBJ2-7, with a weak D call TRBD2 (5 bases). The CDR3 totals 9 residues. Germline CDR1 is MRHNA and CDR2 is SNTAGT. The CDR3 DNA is TGTGCCAGCATGAGGAGGCCAGGATTC. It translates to CASMRRPGF.

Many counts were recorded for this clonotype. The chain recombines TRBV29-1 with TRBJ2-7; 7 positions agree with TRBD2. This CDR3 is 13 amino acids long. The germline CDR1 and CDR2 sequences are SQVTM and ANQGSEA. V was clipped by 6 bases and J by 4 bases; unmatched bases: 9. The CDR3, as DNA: TGCAGCGTCCGGGACTACACCTCTTACGAGCAGTACTTC. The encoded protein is CSVRDYTSYEQYF.

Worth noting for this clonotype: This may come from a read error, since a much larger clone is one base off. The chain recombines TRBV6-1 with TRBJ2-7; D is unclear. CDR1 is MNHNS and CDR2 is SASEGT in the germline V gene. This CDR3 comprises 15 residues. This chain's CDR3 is CASSASFSVIYGQYF. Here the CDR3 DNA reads TGTGCCAGCAGTGCTTCTTTTTCCGTGATCTACGGGCAGTACTTC.

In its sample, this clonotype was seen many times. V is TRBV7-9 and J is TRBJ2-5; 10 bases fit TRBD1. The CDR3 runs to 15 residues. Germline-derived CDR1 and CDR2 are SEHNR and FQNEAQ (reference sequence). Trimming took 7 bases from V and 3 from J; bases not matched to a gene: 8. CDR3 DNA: TGTGCCAGCACGGGACAGGGGAAACAAAAAGAGACCCAGTACTTC. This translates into CASTGQGKQKETQYF.

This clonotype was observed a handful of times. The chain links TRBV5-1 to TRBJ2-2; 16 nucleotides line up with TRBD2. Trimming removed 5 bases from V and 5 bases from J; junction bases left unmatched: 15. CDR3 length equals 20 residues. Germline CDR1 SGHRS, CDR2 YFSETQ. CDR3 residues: CASRPTTGTSGRGRTGELFF. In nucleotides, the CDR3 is TGCGCCAGCAGACCGACGACCGGGACTAGCGGGAGGGGACGGACCGGGGAGCTGTTTTTT. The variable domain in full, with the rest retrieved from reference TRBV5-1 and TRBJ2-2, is KAGVTQTPRYLIKTRGQQVTLSCSPISGHRSVSWYQQTPGQGLQFLFEYFSETQRNKGNFPGRFSGRQFSNSRSEMNVSTLELGDSALYLCASRPTTGTSGRGRTGELFFGEGSRLTVL.

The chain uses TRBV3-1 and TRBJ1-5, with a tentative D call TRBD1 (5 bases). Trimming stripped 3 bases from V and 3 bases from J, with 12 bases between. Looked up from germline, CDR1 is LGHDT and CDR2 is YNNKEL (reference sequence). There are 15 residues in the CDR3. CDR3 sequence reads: CASSHSDSINQPQHF. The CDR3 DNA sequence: TGTGCCAGCAGCCACTCCGACAGTATCAATCAGCCCCAGCATTTT.

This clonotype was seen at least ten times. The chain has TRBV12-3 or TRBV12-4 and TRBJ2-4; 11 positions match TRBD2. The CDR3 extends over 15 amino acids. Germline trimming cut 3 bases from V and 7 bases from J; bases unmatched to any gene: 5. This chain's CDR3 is CASSLPTSGSNIQYF. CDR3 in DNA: TGTGCCAGCAGTTTGCCCACTAGCGGGAGTAACATTCAGTACTTC.

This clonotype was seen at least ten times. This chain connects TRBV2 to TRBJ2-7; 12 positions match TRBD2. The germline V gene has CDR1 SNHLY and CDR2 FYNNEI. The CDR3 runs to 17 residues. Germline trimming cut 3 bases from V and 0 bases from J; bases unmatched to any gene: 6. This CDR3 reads CASSDLLAGGASYEQYF. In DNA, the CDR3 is TGTGCCAGCAGTGATCTGCTAGCGGGAGGGGCCTCCTACGAGCAGTACTTC.

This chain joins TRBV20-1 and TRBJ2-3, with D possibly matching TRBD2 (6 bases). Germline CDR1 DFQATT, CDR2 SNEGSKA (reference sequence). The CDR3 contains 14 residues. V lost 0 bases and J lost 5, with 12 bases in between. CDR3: CSARDYLAIDTQYF. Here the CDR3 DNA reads TGCAGTGCTAGAGATTATCTAGCGATAGATACGCAGTATTTT.

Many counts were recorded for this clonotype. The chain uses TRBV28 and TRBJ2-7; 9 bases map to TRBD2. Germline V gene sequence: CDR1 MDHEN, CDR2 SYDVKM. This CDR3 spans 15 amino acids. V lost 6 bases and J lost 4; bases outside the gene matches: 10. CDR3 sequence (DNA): TGTGCCAGCAGAAGCCTTACTAGCGGGTTATACGAGCAGTACTTC. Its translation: CASRSLTSGLYEQYF.

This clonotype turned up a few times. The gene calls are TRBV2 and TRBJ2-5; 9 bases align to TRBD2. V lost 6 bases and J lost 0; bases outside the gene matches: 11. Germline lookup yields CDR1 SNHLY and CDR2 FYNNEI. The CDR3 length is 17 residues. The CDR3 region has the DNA TGTGCCAGCAGCGTATCAGGCGGGAGGGCCTACCAAGAGACCCAGTACTTC. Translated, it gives CASSVSGGRAYQETQYF.

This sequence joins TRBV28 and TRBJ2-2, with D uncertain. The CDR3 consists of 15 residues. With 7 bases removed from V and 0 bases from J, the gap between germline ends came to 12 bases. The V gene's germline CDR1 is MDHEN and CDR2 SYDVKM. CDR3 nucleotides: TGTGCCAGCAATTTGGTCCCTGCGAACACCGGGGAGCTGTTTTTT. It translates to CASNLVPANTGELFF. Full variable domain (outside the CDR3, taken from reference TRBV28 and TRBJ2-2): DVKVTQSSRYLVKRTGEKVFLECVQDMDHENMFWYRQDPGLGLRLIYFSYDVKMKEKGDIPEGYSVSREKKERFSLILESASTNQTSMYLCASNLVPANTGELFFGEGSRLTVL.

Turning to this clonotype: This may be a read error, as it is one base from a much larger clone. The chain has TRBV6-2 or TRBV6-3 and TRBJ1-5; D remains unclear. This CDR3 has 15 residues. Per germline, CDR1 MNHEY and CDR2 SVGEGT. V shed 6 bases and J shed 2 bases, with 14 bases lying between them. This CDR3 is CASRGVGTGNQPQHF. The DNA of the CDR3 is TGTGCCAGCAGGGGTGTAGGAACCGGCAATCAGCCCCAGCATTTT.

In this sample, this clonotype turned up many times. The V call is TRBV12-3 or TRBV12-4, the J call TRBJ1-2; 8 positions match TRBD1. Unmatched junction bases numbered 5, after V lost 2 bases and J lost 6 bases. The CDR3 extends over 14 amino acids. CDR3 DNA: TGTGCCAGCAGTTTATTTCAGGGGGCCAATGGCTACACCTTC. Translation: CASSLFQGANGYTF.

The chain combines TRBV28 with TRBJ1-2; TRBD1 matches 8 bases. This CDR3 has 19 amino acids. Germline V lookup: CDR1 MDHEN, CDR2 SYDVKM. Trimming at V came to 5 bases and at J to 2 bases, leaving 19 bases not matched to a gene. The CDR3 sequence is CASSVPEDRQGIENYGYTF. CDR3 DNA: TGTGCCAGCAGTGTGCCCGAGGATCGACAGGGGATTGAGAACTATGGCTACACCTTC.

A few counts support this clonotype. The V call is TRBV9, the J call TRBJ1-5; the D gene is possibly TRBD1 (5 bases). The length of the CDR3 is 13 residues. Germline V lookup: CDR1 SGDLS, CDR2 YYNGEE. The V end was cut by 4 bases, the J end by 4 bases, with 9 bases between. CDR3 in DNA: TGTGCCAGCAGCTCAGGGAGTAATCAGCCCCAGCATTTT. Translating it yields CASSSGSNQPQHF.

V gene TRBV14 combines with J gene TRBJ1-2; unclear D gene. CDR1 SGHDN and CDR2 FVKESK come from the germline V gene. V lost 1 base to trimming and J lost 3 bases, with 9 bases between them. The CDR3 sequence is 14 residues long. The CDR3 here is CASSQVDGYYGYTF. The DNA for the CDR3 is TGTGCCAGCAGCCAAGTGGACGGATACTATGGCTACACCTTC.

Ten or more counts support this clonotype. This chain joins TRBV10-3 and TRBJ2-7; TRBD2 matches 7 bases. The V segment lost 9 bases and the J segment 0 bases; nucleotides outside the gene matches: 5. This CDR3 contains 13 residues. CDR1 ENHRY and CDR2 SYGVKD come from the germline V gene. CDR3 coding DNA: TGTGCCATGGCCAGGGAGGGCTCCTACGAGCAGTACTTC. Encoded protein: CAMAREGSYEQYF.